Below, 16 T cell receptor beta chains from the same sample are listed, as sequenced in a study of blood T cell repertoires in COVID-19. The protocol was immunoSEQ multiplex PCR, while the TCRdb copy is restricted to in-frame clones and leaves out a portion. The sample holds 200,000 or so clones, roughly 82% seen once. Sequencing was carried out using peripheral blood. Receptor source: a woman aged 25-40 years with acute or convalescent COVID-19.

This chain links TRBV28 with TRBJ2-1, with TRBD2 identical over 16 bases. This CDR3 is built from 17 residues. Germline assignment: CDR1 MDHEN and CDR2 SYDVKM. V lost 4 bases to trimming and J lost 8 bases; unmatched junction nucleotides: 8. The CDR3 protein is CASSSVLGLAGGHEQFF. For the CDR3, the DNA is TGTGCCAGCAGTTCAGTCTTGGGACTAGCGGGGGGGCATGAGCAGTTCTTC.

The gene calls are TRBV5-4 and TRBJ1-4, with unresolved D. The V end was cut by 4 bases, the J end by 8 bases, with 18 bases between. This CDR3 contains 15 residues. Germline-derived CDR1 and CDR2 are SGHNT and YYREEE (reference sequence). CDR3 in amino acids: CASSQRMAGTEKLFF. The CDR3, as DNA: TGTGCCAGCAGCCAAAGAATGGCAGGCACGGAAAAACTGTTTTTT.

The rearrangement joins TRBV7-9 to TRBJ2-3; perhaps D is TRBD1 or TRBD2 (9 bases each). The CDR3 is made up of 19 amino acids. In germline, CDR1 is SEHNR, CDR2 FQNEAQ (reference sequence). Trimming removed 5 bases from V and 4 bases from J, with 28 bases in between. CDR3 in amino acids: CASSHGQGWRGGKPDTQYF. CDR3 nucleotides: TGTGCCAGCAGCCATGGACAGGGGTGGCGGGGGGGCAAGCCAGATACGCAGTATTTT.

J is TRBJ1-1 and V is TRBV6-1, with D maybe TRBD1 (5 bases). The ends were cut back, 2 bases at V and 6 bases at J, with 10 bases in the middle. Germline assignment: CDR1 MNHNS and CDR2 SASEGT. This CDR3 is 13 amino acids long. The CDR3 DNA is TGTGCCAGCAGTGAATTGGGGCTGGCTGAAGCTTTCTTT. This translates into CASSELGLAEAFF.

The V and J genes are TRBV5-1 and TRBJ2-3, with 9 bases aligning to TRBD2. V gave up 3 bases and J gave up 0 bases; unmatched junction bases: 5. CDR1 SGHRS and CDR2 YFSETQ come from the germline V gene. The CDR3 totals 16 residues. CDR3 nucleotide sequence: TGCGCCAGCAGCTCTCAGACTAGCGGTAGCACAGATACGCAGTATTTT. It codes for CASSSQTSGSTDTQYF.

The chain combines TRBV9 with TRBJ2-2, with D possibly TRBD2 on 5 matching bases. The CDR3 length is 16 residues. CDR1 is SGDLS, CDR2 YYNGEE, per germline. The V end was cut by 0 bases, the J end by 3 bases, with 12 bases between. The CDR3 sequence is CASSVARSGYTGELFF. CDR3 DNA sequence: TGTGCCAGCAGCGTAGCTCGAAGCGGATACACCGGGGAGCTGTTTTTT.

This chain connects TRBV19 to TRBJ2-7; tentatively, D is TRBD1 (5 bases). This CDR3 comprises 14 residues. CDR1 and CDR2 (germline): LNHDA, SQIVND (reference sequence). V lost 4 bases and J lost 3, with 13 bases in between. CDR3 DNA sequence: TGTGCCAGTAGTAAAGGCAGGGCTATCTACGAGCAGTACTTC. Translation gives CASSKGRAIYEQYF.

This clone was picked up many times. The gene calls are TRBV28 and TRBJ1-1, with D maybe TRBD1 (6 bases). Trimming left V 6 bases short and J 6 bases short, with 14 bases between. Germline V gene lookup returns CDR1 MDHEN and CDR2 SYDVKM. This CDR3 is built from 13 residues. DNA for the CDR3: TGTGCCAGCAGGTATCCAGGGGTTGCTGAAGCTTTCTTT. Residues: CASRYPGVAEAFF.

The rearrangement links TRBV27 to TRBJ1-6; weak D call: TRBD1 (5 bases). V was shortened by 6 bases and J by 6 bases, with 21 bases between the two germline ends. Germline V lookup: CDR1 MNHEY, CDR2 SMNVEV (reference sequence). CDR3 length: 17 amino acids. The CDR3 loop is CASSKLTPGGSNSPLHF. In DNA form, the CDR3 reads TGTGCCAGCAGCAAACTCACCCCGGGGGGGAGTAATTCACCCCTCCACTTT.

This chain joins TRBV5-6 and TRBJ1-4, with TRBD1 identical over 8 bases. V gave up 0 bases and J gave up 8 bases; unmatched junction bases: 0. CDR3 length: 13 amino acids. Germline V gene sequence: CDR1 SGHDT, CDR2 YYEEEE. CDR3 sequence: CASSLDRGEKLFF. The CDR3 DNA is TGTGCCAGCAGCTTGGACAGGGGGGAAAAACTGTTTTTT.

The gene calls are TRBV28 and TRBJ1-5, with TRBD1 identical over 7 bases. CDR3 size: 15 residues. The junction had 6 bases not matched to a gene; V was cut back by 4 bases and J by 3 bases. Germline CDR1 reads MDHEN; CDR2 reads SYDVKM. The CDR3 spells CASSSDDRANQPQHF. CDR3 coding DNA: TGTGCCAGCAGTTCCGATGACAGGGCCAATCAGCCCCAGCATTTT.

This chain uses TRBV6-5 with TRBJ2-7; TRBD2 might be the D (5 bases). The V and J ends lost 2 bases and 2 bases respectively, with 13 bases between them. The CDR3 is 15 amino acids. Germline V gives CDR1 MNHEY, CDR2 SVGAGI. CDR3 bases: TGTGCCAGCAGTTACGGGAGCGGCGACACCTACGAGCAGTACTTC. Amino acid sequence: CASSYGSGDTYEQYF.

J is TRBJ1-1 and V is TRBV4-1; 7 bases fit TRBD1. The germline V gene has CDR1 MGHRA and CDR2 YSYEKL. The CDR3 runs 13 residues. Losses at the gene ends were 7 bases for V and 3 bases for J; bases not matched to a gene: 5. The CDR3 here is CASKAGGDTEAFF. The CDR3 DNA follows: TGCGCCAGCAAAGCAGGGGGAGACACTGAAGCTTTCTTT.

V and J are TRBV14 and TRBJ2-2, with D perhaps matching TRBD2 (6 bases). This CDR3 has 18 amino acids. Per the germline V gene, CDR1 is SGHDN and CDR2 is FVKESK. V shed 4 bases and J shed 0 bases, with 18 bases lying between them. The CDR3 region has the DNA TGTGCCAGCAGCCTCCTCGTCCTGCGGGGTTCGAACACCGGGGAGCTGTTTTTT. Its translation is CASSLLVLRGSNTGELFF.

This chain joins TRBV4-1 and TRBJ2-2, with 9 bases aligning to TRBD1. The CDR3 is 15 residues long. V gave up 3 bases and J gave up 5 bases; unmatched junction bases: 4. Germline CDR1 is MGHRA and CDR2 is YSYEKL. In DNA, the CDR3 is TGCGCCAGCAGCCACACCGGGACAGGGACCGGGGAGCTGTTTTTT. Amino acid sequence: CASSHTGTGTGELFF.

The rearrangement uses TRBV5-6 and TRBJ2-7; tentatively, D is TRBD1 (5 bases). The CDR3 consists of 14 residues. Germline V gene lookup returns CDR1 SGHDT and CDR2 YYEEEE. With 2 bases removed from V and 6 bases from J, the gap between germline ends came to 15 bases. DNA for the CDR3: TGTGCCAGCAGCTTCTGGGGCCCGTCGGGCGAGCAGTACTTC. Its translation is CASSFWGPSGEQYF.